These 8 T cell receptor beta chains were sequenced from one sample in a study of shared clonotypes between healthy human individuals. Using immunoSEQ multiplex PCR, the repertoire was profiled, and TCRdb retains in-frame clones only, with some absent. The sample gives hundreds of thousands of clones, 74% of which show up once; over 1.5% is in the top ten. Sample: memory CD4+ T cells sorted from blood. Subset: CD45RA-negative fraction. Receptors were obtained from a woman aged 25 to 45 in good health.

The chain couples TRBV21-1 to TRBJ2-2. TRBV21-1 is an annotated pseudogene. The CDR3 runs 11 residues. CDR3 sequence reads: CASSRPGELFF. The CDR3 DNA is TGTGCCAGCAGCCGACCCGGGGAGCTGTTTTTT.

This sequence joins TRBV6-1 and TRBJ1-5, with D possibly being TRBD1 (6 bases). The CDR3 consists of 17 residues. V was pared by 4 bases and J by 1 base, with 17 bases between. Per germline, CDR1 MNHNS and CDR2 SASEGT. CDR3 nucleotide sequence: TGTGCCAGCAGTGGACCTACAGGGTCAGGGAGCAATCAGCCCCAGCATTTT. Translation: CASSGPTGSGSNQPQHF.

J is TRBJ1-1 and V is TRBV11-2; D call uncertain. This CDR3 is built from 13 residues. Germline CDR1 reads SGHAT; CDR2 reads FQNNGV. V was pared by 1 base and J by 1 base, with 4 bases between. The CDR3 spells CASSLAANTEAFF. DNA for the CDR3: TGTGCCAGCAGCTTAGCGGCGAACACTGAAGCTTTCTTT. The complete variable domain, with remaining parts taken from reference TRBV11-2 and TRBJ1-1, reads EAGVAQSPRYKIIEKRQSVAFWCNPISGHATLYWYQQILGQGPKLLIQFQNNGVVDDSQLPKDRFSAERLKGVDSTLKIQPAKLEDSAVYLCASSLAANTEAFFGQGTRLTVV.

This clone was recorded a few times. Different DNA sequences within this sample yield the same CDR3. The chain employs TRBV7-2 and TRBJ1-5, with D unclear. V was trimmed by 3 bases and J by 0 bases, leaving 9 bases between them. This CDR3 comprises 15 residues. Germline CDR1 SGHTA, CDR2 FQGNSA. This CDR3 is CASSLDVLSNQPQHF. For the CDR3, the DNA is TGTGCCAGCAGCTTGGACGTTCTTAGCAATCAGCCCCAGCATTTT.

This clone turned up a few times. The chain carries TRBV7-3 and TRBJ2-1, with 12 bases identical to TRBD2. Trimming at V came to 5 bases and at J to 9 bases, leaving 8 bases not matched to a gene. Germline CDR1 reads SGHTA; CDR2 reads FQGTGA. The CDR3 spans 15 residues. The CDR3 nucleotides are TGTGCCAGCAGCCAAGGGACTAGCGGGTCTCCTGAGCAGTTCTTC. This gives the protein CASSQGTSGSPEQFF.

V and J are TRBV12-5 and TRBJ1-1, with D perhaps TRBD1 (6 bases). CDR1 is LGHNT, CDR2 FRNRAP, per germline. Between the trimmed V and J ends, which lost 4 bases and 1 base, there was a span of 16 bases. This CDR3 contains 16 residues. CDR3 residues: CASGSYLGQWNTEAFF. The CDR3 coding sequence is TGTGCTAGTGGTTCATATCTCGGACAGTGGAACACTGAAGCTTTCTTT.

V usage is TRBV2 and J usage is TRBJ1-3; unclear D gene. Deletions cut 8 bases from V and 0 bases from J, with 23 bases between. From germline, CDR1 is SNHLY and CDR2 FYNNEI. The CDR3 sequence is 18 residues long. The CDR3 DNA reads TGTGCCAGCCGGGAGAGTGGCGGGGTTCGCAGCTCTGGAAACACCATATATTTT. This encodes CASRESGGVRSSGNTIYF. Variable domain in full (rest from reference TRBV2 and TRBJ1-3): EPEVTQTPSHQVTQMGQEVILRCVPISNHLYFYWYRQILGQKVEFLVSFYNNEISEKSEIFDDQFSVERPDGSNFTLKIRSTKLEDSAMYFCASRESGGVRSSGNTIYFGEGSWLTVV.

The chain carries TRBV5-1 and TRBJ1-3; the D gene is possibly TRBD1 (6 bases). The CDR3 loop spans 16 amino acids. Trimming took off 2 bases at V and 1 base at J, with 13 bases between the two ends. The germline CDR1 and CDR2 sequences are SGHRS and YFSETQ. CDR3: CASSFTGLGSGNTIYF. In nucleotides, the CDR3 is TGCGCCAGCAGCTTTACAGGGTTAGGGTCTGGAAACACCATATATTTT.